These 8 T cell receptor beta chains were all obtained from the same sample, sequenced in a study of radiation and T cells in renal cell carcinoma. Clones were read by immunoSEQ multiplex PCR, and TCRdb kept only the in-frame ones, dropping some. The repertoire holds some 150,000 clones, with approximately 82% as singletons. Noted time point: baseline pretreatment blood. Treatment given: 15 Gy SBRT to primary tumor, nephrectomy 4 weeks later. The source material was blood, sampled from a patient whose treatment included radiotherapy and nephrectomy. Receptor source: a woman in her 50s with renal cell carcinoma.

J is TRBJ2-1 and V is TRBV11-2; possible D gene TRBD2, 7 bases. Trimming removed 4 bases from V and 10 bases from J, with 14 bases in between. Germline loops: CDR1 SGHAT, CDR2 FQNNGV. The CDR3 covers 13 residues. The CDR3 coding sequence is TGTGCCAGCAGCTCCGCCGGGGGGCGGGAGCAGTTCTTC. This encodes CASSSAGGREQFF.

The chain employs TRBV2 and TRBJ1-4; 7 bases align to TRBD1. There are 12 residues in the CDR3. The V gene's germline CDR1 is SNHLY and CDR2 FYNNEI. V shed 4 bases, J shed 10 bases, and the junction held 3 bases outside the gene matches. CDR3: CASSGAGGKLFF. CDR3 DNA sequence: TGTGCCAGCAGTGGCGCAGGGGGAAAACTGTTTTTT.

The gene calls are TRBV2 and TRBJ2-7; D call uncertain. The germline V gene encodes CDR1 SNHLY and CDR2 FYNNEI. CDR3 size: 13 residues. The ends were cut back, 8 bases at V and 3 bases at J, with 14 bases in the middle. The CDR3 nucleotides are TGTGCCAGCGAGGTGGGCACGAGCTACGAGCAGTACTTC. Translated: CASEVGTSYEQYF.

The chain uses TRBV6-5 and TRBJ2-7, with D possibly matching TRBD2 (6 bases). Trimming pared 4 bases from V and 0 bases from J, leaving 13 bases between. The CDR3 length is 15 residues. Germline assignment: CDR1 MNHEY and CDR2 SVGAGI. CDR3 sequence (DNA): TGTGCCAGCAGTTTACTAGCCCAGAGCTCCTACGAGCAGTACTTC. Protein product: CASSLLAQSSYEQYF.

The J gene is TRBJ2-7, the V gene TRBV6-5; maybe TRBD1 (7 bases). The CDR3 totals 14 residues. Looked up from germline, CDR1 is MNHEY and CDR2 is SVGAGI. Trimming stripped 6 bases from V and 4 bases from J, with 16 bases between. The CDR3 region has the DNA TGTGCCAGCAGCAAAAGGGGGGACAGATACGAGCAGTACTTC. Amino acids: CASSKRGDRYEQYF.

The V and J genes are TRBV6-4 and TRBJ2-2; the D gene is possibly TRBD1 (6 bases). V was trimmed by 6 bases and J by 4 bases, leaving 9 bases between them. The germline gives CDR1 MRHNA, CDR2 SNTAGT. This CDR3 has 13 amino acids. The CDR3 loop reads CASSEQGTGELFF. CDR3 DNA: TGTGCCAGCAGCGAACAGGGCACCGGGGAGCTGTTTTTT.

The CDR3 region is CASSLRTGVWEQYF. Written as DNA, the CDR3 is TGTGCCAGCTCACTCCGAACAGGGGTTTGGGAGCAGTACTTC. The gene calls are TRBV18 and TRBJ2-7, with TRBD1 identical over 7 bases. The CDR3 consists of 14 residues. Germline V gene data show CDR1 as KGHSH and CDR2 as LQKENI. Trimming at V came to 4 bases and at J to 7 bases, leaving 10 bases not matched to a gene.

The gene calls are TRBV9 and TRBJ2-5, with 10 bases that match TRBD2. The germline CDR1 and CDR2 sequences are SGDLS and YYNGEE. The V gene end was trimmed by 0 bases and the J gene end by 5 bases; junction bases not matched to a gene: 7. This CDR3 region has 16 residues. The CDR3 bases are TGTGCCAGCAGCGTAGCAAGCGGGGGGGCCTGGGAGACCCAGTACTTC. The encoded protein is CASSVASGGAWETQYF. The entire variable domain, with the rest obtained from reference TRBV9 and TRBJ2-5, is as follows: DSGVTQTPKHLITATGQRVTLRCSPRSGDLSVYWYQQSLDQGLQFLIQYYNGEERAKGNILERFSAQQFPDLHSELNLSSLELGDSALYFCASSVASGGAWETQYFGPGTRLLVL.